This T cell receptor beta chain was recorded in a study of early T cells in non-severe SARS-CoV-2 infection. One entry per CDR3 protein results from TCRdb running MiXCR on the 5' RACE reads. The table has roughly 99,000 distinct CDR3 sequences, more than 10% seen once. This clonotype was counted a few times. Germline V gene sequence: CDR1 MNHEY, CDR2 SVGAGI. The CDR3 runs to 15 residues. Trimming left V 0 bases short and J 0 bases short, with 9 bases between. The sequence was obtained from an adult who was a healthcare worker with PCR-confirmed SARS-CoV-2 infection or an uninfected control (not recorded which). The rearrangement links TRBV6-5 to TRBJ2-7; D is possibly TRBD2 (5 bases). Sequencing used whole blood, obtained at baseline. The CDR3 nucleotides read TGTGCCAGCAGTTACTCGTGGAGGAGCTCCTACGAGCAGTACTTC. Its translation: CASSYSWRSSYEQYF.